This T cell receptor beta chain was sequenced for a study of glioma-infiltrating T cells after dendritic cell vaccination. About the study: Dendritic cell vaccination trial patients had either newly diagnosed or recurrent glioblastoma. At biweekly intervals, patients got three intradermal dendritic cell vaccine injections. Treatment, given 2003 to 2012, was autologous tumor lysate-pulsed dendritic cell vaccination.

Only in-frame clones appear in the TCRdb table, and some are missing; sequencing was by immunoSEQ multiplex PCR. This sample has 50,000 to 55,000 clones; around 89% occur once, and the top ten carry 5% to 6.5%. As for this clone: Its specificity is unknown. The junction shows a germline mismatch at one end, possibly a read error.

The time point was: after dendritic cell vaccination, including at tumor progression/relapse. The CDR3 is 11 residues long. CDR1 is MGHDK and CDR2 is SYGVNS in the germline V gene. Study results and caveats: No direct clonality-survival link was found; a diverse polyclonal response may matter.

The gene calls are TRBV25-1 and TRBJ2-1, with a weak D call TRBD1 (5 bases). The clonotype comes from a human donor with glioblastoma. The sample here was blood, taken after dendritic cell vaccination. As DNA, the CDR3 is TGTGCCAGCAGGTACAGGAACGAGCGGTTCTTC. Its protein is CASRYRNERFF.